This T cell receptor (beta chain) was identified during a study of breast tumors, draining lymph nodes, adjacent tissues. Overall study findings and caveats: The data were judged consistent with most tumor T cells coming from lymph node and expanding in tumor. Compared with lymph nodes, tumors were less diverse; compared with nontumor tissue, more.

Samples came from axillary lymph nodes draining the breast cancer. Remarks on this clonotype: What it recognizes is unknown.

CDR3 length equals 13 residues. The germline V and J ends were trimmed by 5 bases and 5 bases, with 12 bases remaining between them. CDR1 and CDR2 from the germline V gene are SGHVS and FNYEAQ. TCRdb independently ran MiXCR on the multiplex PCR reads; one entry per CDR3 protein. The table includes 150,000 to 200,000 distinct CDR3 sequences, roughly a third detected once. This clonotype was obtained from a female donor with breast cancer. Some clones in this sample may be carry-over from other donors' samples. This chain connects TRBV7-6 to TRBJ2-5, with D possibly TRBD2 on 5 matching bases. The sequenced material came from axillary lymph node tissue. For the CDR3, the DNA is TGTGCCAGCAGCCCCGGCGGGTCCGAGACCCAGTACTTC. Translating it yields CASSPGGSETQYF.